The 25 T cell receptor beta chains below were found in one sample sequenced in a study of blood T cells in healthy people across ages. Primers used in a second PCR of about 7 to 11 cycles were a sample-barcoded 5' primer and a J-beta primer mix. TCRdb passed the 5' RACE reads through MiXCR, listing each CDR3 protein once. The sample consists of 780,000 or so distinct CDR3 sequences, just over 55% of them appearing once. Material: blood. Source of these receptors: a man aged 35 to 55 in good health.

This clonotype was seen once. The chain links TRBV5-4 to TRBJ2-3; D unresolved. Germline V lookup: CDR1 SGHNT, CDR2 YYREEE (reference sequence). The length of the CDR3 is 14 residues. The germline V and J ends were trimmed by 7 bases and 4 bases, with 16 bases remaining between them. DNA for the CDR3: TGTGCCAGCGGCACGACGAGAATCTCAGATACGCAGTATTTT. Translated: CASGTTRISDTQYF.

The V call is TRBV25-1, the J call TRBJ2-1, with D perhaps TRBD2 (5 bases). From germline, CDR1 is MGHDK and CDR2 SYGVNS. The CDR3 spans 15 residues. V lost 4 bases and J 0 bases, leaving 10 bases between the germline ends. The DNA of the CDR3 is TGTGCCAGCAGTGCGGGTAGCGTCTCCTACAATGAGCAGTTCTTC. Its protein product is CASSAGSVSYNEQFF.

The count of this clonotype is one. The chain combines TRBV2 with TRBJ2-5; 10 positions match TRBD1. This CDR3 comprises 18 residues. V dropped 4 bases and J dropped 11; count of bases not matched to a gene: 22. CDR1 is SNHLY and CDR2 is FYNNEI in the germline V gene. The CDR3: CASSVIRGGTGVINEQYF. The CDR3 nucleotides are TGTGCCAGCAGTGTAATCCGTGGGGGGACAGGGGTAATCAATGAGCAGTACTTC.

This chain joins TRBV6-6 and TRBJ2-5, with 8 positions matching TRBD1. The germline V gene has CDR1 MNHNY and CDR2 SVGAGI (reference sequence). V dropped 5 bases and J dropped 0; count of bases not matched to a gene: 5. CDR3 size: 15 residues. CDR3 nucleotide sequence: TGTGCCAGCAGTCCGGAGGACAGGGACCAAGAGACCCAGTACTTC. It is translated as CASSPEDRDQETQYF.

This sequence joins TRBV7-2 and TRBJ1-2; the D gene is possibly TRBD1 (6 bases). In germline, CDR1 is SGHTA, CDR2 FQGNSA. The V end lost 1 base, the J end lost 0 bases, and 12 bases lay between the germline ends. The CDR3 is 16 amino acids. CDR3: CASSLVGGQTNYGYTF. The CDR3 DNA is TGTGCCAGCAGCTTAGTCGGTGGACAGACTAACTATGGCTACACCTTC.

On this clonotype itself: A read error may produce the germline difference seen at one junction end. The gene calls are TRBV6-1 and TRBJ1-6; D is ambiguous. Germline V CDR1 and CDR2: MNHNS, SASEGT. The CDR3 has 12 amino acids. CDR3 region: CASSGDNSPPHF. The CDR3 coding sequence is TGTGCCAGCAGTGGTGATAATTCACCCCCCCACTTT.

This clonotype was detected only a few times. The rearrangement joins TRBV29-1 to TRBJ2-3, with D possibly being TRBD1 or TRBD2 (6 bases each). The CDR3 is 13 amino acids. Germline V gene sequence: CDR1 SQVTM, CDR2 ANQGSEA. Between the trimmed V and J ends, which lost 8 bases and 2 bases, there was a span of 14 bases. CDR3 in amino acids: CSSGAFLTDTQYF. The CDR3, as DNA: TGCAGCTCGGGGGCGTTCCTCACAGATACGCAGTATTTT.

The CDR3 here is CASSIPRDSYQPQHF. The CDR3 nucleotides read TGTGCCAGCAGTATACCCAGGGACAGCTATCAGCCCCAGCATTTT. The genes are TRBV28 and TRBJ1-5, with 7 bases identical to TRBD1. The CDR3 consists of 15 residues. Losses at the gene ends were 5 bases for V and 5 bases for J; bases not matched to a gene: 9. Germline V lookup: CDR1 MDHEN, CDR2 SYDVKM.

This chain joins TRBV7-7 and TRBJ2-7; 7 nucleotides agree with TRBD1. This CDR3 has 13 amino acids. V was pared by 5 bases and J by 7 bases, with 8 bases of the junction left unmatched. From germline, CDR1 is SSHAT and CDR2 FNYEAQ (reference sequence). This CDR3 reads CASSIGTEGEQYF. CDR3 sequence (DNA): TGTGCCAGCAGCATCGGGACAGAGGGGGAGCAGTACTTC.

The sample holds a few counts of this clonotype. As DNA, the CDR3 is TGTGCCAGCTCCTTGACTAGCGGCCCCATTCAGTACTTC. Its protein product is CASSLTSGPIQYF. The J gene is TRBJ2-4, the V gene TRBV3-1, with 9 nucleotides matching TRBD2. The CDR3 length is 13 residues. J lost 9 bases, V lost 8 bases, and 8 bases had no gene match. Germline values: CDR1 LGHDT, CDR2 YNNKEL (reference sequence).

The chain uses TRBV7-6 and TRBJ2-7, with 10 bases fitting TRBD1. The CDR3 has 15 amino acids. V shed 5 bases, J shed 2 bases, and the junction held 6 bases outside the gene matches. The germline gives CDR1 SGHVS, CDR2 FNYEAQ. The CDR3 loop is CASSPLTGGPYEQYF. CDR3 coding DNA: TGTGCCAGCAGCCCGCTGACAGGGGGCCCCTACGAGCAGTACTTC.

The chain is built from TRBV4-3 and TRBJ1-6; D is undetermined. The germline V gene has CDR1 LGHNA and CDR2 YSLEER. V shed 2 bases and J shed 9 bases, with 20 bases lying between them. The CDR3 loop spans 17 amino acids. The CDR3 is CASSQSTTPASGSPLHF. The CDR3 nucleotides are TGCGCCAGCAGCCAATCGACAACCCCGGCGAGCGGTTCACCCCTCCACTTT.

Note on this clonotype: The junction departs from the called germline gene at one end, perhaps through a read error. This chain connects TRBV12-3 or TRBV12-4 to TRBJ2-4, with 10 bases fitting TRBD2. The last part of the DNA fits TRBJ2-5 better; the J call may be wrong. CDR3 length equals 14 residues. The chain's CDR3 is CASSVAGGKETQYF. DNA of the CDR3: TGTGCCAGCAGTGTAGCGGGAGGCAAAGAGACCCAGTACTTC.

With respect to this clonotype: One end of the junction varies from germline; a read error may be responsible. This sequence joins TRBV5-6 and TRBJ1-1; D gene ambiguous. This CDR3 has 15 amino acids. Germline V gives CDR1 SGHDT, CDR2 YYEEEE. As DNA, the CDR3 is TGTGCCAGCAGCCCGAGGACCCTGATGAGGACTGGAGCTTTCTTT. This encodes CASSPRTLMRTGAFF.

V and J are TRBV20-1 and TRBJ2-5; 9 positions match TRBD2. The CDR3 consists of 13 residues. Germline V gene lookup returns CDR1 DFQATT and CDR2 SNEGSKA (reference sequence). J lost 4 bases, V lost 6 bases, and 6 bases had no gene match. For the CDR3, the DNA is TGCAGTGCCGTTAGCGGGAGCAGAGAGACCCAGTACTTC. Amino acid sequence: CSAVSGSRETQYF.

A few counts support this clonotype. The rearrangement uses TRBV29-1 and TRBJ2-1; 10 bases fit TRBD2. After removal of 4 bases from V and 6 bases from J, the junction contained 6 bases not matched to a gene. CDR3 length: 14 amino acids. Germline V lookup: CDR1 SQVTM, CDR2 ANQGSEA. Written as DNA, the CDR3 is TGCAGCGTTGCGGAAGCGGGGGGGGCCAATGAGCAGTTCTTC. It is translated as CSVAEAGGANEQFF.

V gene TRBV6-2 or TRBV6-3 combines with J gene TRBJ1-2; no clear D. This CDR3 spans 10 amino acids. Looked up from germline, CDR1 is MNHEY and CDR2 is SVGEGT. The ends were cut back, 10 bases at V and 6 bases at J, with 9 bases in the middle. CDR3 sequence reads: CATNYHGYTF. The CDR3 nucleotides read TGTGCCACGAACTACCATGGCTACACCTTC.

The chain uses TRBV15 and TRBJ2-6; D is ambiguous. The CDR3 covers 13 residues. CDR1 and CDR2 from the germline V gene are LNHNV and YYDKDF (reference sequence). Deletions cut 0 bases from V and 12 bases from J, with 9 bases between. This chain's CDR3 is CATSRESHSVLTF. Here the CDR3 DNA reads TGTGCCACCAGCAGAGAATCACATTCCGTCCTGACTTTC.

The chain employs TRBV12-3 or TRBV12-4 and TRBJ1-1; D is unclear. Trimming removed 10 bases from V and 1 base from J, with 13 bases in between. The CDR3 is 13 amino acids. Here the CDR3 DNA reads TGTGCCACCTCCAATCCCACGAACACTGAAGCTTTCTTT. Translation: CATSNPTNTEAFF.

The rearrangement uses TRBV28 and TRBJ2-5; TRBD1 is a possible D gene (5 bases). The CDR3 consists of 11 residues. V was pared by 3 bases and J by 11 bases, with 10 bases between. Per germline, CDR1 MDHEN and CDR2 SYDVKM. This CDR3 reads CASSFKGSQYF. DNA of the CDR3: TGTGCCAGCAGTTTCAAGGGGTCGCAGTACTTC.

The rearrangement uses TRBV10-3 and TRBJ2-1; 9 nucleotides match TRBD1. This CDR3 spans 17 amino acids. The V gene's germline CDR1 is ENHRY and CDR2 SYGVKD. V shed 5 bases, J shed 4 bases, and the junction held 12 bases outside the gene matches. The CDR3 bases are TGTGCCATCAGTATAGGGACAGGGTCTAGAAATTACAATGAGCAGTTCTTC. Protein sequence: CAISIGTGSRNYNEQFF.

This rearrangement joins TRBV5-5 to TRBJ2-1; 10 nucleotides match TRBD1. The CDR3 consists of 16 residues. V was pared by 7 bases and J by 7 bases, with 14 bases of the junction left unmatched. Germline CDR1 is SGHKS and CDR2 is YYEKEE (reference sequence). CDR3 sequence: CASFPSGQGVSNEQFF. The CDR3, as DNA: TGTGCCAGCTTTCCATCAGGACAGGGGGTTAGTAATGAGCAGTTCTTC.

There are many counts of this clonotype. The chain joins TRBV6-6 to TRBJ2-5; no firm D call. This CDR3 has 12 residues. Germline CDR1 is MNHNY and CDR2 is SVGAGI (reference sequence). Trimming removed 5 bases at V and 5 bases at J, with 9 bases between. The CDR3 sequence: CASSGATETQYF. The CDR3 DNA follows: TGTGCCAGCAGTGGCGCCACGGAGACCCAGTACTTC.

This clonotype was recorded a few times. The chain employs TRBV20-1 and TRBJ1-2, with D possibly matching TRBD1 (6 bases). V was cut by 3 bases and J by 8 bases, with 16 bases left in between. CDR3 size: 13 residues. The germline V gene has CDR1 DFQATT and CDR2 SNEGSKA (reference sequence). CDR3 sequence: CSASPRGLGGYTF. CDR3 nucleotides: TGCAGTGCTAGCCCTAGGGGGTTAGGCGGCTACACCTTC.

The chain is built from TRBV4-3 and TRBJ1-1; D call uncertain. The germline gives CDR1 LGHNA, CDR2 YSLEER. The V end lost 4 bases, the J end lost 5 bases, and 14 bases lay between the germline ends. The CDR3 runs to 14 residues. DNA for the CDR3: TGCGCCAGCAGCCTCTCGCGGGTTGGAACTGAAGCTTTCTTT. Amino acids: CASSLSRVGTEAFF.